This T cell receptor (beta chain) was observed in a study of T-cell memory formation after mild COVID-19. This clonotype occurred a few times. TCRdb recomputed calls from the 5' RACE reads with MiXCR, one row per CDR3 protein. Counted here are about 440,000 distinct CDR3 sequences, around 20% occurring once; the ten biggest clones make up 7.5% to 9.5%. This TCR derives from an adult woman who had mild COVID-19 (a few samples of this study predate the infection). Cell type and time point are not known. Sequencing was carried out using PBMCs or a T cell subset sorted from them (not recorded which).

In DNA form, the CDR3 reads TGTGCCAGCAGCCAGACGGGACAGGGGGCCGGGGAGCAGTACTTC. Amino acid sequence: CASSQTGQGAGEQYF. The V and J genes are TRBV4-2 and TRBJ2-7; 12 nucleotides match TRBD1. This CDR3 has 15 amino acids. Germline V gene data show CDR1 as LGHNA and CDR2 as YNFKEQ. J gave up 7 bases and V 3 bases, and 7 bases lay outside the gene matches.